This T cell receptor (beta chain) was documented in a study of a mutant IDH1 vaccine in newly diagnosed glioma. The table came from immunoSEQ multiplex PCR; TCRdb's copy has only in-frame clones and leaves some out. The table includes approximately 22,000 clones, roughly 82% detected once. About this clone: Antigen unknown.

Germline CDR1 and CDR2: SEHNR and FQNEAQ (reference sequence). The V gene lost 3 bases and the J gene lost 1 base, with 8 bases spanning the gap. The CDR3 runs 14 residues. The sample's time point: week 47, end of study. Doses of 300 ug of mutant IDH1 20-mer peptide were given with topical imiquimod. The receptor was derived from a man in his forties or fifties with glioma. Some clones in this sample may be carry-over from other donors' samples. The chain employs TRBV7-9 and TRBJ2-3; no reliable D call. The specimen was PBMCs, collected from a glioma patient whose treatment included an IDH1 peptide vaccine. The CDR3 sequence is CASSFGGRTDTQYF. CDR3 nucleotide sequence: TGTGCCAGCAGCTTCGGCGGACGCACAGATACGCAGTATTTT.